The present T cell receptor beta chain was sequenced within a study of CD8 T cells in Susac syndrome. Reverse transcription used about 0.45 to 1 ug RNA and random hexamers. It was immunoSEQ multiplex PCR that amplified TCR beta CDR3 across 54 Vbeta and 13 Jbeta. TCRdb ran MiXCR on the immunoSEQ multiplex PCR reads and lists one entry per CDR3 protein. The sample contains roughly 200,000 distinct CDR3 sequences, approximately 96% of which appear only once. V was pared by 2 bases and J by 2 bases, with 10 bases between. The CDR3 sequence is 15 residues long. Germline CDR1 SGHTA, CDR2 FQGNSA. Control patients had untreated stable or active relapsing-remitting multiple sclerosis by revised McDonald criteria.

Material: CD4+ T cells from PBMCs. The chain links TRBV7-2 to TRBJ1-5; a weak D match, TRBD1 (6 bases). This sequence was found in a human donor with multiple sclerosis. The CDR3 sequence is CASSLRGYGNQPQHF. CDR3 sequence (DNA): TGTGCCAGCAGCTTAAGGGGGTACGGCAATCAGCCCCAGCATTTT.